Sequencing of this T cell receptor (beta chain) was carried out in a study of brain T cells in children with intractable seizures. Looked up from germline, CDR1 is SEHNR and CDR2 is FQNEAQ (reference sequence). V trimming: 1 base; J trimming: 4 bases; junction bases outside the gene matches: 6. This CDR3 has 16 residues. Stated time point: blood from clinic visit 5 months post-surgery; TSC patient then seizure free. Comment on this clone: Antigen: not known.

Study-level results: Pre- and post-surgery blood differed in depth, so pre-surgery absences may be undersampling.

Profiled with immunoSEQ multiplex PCR; TCRdb holds only in-frame clones, not every one. The table includes hundreds of thousands of clones, 93% detected once. This chain uses TRBV7-9 with TRBJ2-3; 9 nucleotides agree with TRBD2. The clonotype comes from a boy less than two years old with tuberous sclerosis and intractable seizures. This specimen consisted of peripheral blood, obtained more than 4 months after surgery. This CDR3 is CASSLVGGGAADTQYF. In DNA form, the CDR3 reads TGTGCCAGCAGCTTAGTAGGCGGGGGGGCCGCAGATACGCAGTATTTT.